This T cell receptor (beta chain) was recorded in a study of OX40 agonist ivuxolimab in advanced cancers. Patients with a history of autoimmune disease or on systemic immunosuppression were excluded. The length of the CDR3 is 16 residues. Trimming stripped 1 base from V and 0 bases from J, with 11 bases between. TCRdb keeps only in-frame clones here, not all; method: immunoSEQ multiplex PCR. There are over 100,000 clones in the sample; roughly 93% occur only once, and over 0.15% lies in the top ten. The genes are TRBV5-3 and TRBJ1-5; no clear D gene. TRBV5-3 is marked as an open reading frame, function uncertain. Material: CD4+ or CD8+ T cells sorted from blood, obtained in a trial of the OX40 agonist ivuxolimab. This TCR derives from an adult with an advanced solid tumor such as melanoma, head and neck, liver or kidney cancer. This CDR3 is CARSLFANYSNQPQHF. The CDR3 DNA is TGTGCCAGAAGCTTGTTTGCAAACTATAGCAATCAGCCCCAGCATTTT.